The clone carrying this T cell receptor beta chain has a handful of counts. Losses at the gene ends were 0 bases for V and 4 bases for J; bases not matched to a gene: 8. Germline V lookup: CDR1 SGDLS, CDR2 YYNGEE. The length of the CDR3 is 16 residues. From RNA transcripts, TCR beta CDR3 regions were amplified. TCR CDR3 underwent first-round RT-PCR with the HTBI primer set. TCRdb ran MiXCR on the multiplex PCR reads and lists one entry per CDR3 protein. The table includes around 700,000 distinct CDR3 sequences, 30% to 40% detected once. This record comes from a study of T cells in Graves' hyperthyroidism and ophthalmopathy.

The clonotype comes from a woman aged 40 to 50 with Graves' hyperthyroidism. The rearrangement joins TRBV9 to TRBJ2-7, with 9 bases identical to TRBD1. The sample consisted of blood. CDR3 amino acids: CASSVAGGQGSYEQYF. The CDR3 DNA reads as TGTGCCAGCAGCGTAGCGGGAGGACAGGGGTCTTACGAGCAGTACTTC.